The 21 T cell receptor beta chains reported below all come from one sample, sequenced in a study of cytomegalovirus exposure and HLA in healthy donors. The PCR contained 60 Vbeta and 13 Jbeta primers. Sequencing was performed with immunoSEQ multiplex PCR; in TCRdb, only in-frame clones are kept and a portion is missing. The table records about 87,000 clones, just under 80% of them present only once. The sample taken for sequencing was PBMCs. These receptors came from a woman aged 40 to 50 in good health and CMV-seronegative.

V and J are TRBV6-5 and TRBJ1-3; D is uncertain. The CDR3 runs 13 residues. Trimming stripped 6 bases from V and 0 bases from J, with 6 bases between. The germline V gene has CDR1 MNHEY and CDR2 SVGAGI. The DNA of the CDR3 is TGTGCCAGCAGCAGGCTCTCTGGAAACACCATATATTTT. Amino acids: CASSRLSGNTIYF.

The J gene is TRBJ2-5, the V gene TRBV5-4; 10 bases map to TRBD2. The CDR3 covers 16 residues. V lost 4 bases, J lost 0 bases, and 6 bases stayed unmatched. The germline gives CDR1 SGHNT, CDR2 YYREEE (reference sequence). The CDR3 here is CASSIVGLANQETQYF. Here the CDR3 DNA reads TGTGCCAGCAGCATAGTGGGACTAGCGAACCAAGAGACCCAGTACTTC.

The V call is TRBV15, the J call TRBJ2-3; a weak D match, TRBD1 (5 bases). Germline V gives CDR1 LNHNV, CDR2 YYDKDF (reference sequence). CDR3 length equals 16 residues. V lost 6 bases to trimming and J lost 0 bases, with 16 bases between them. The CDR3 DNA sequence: TGTGCCACCAGACCGTCTAGGGGTGGGAGCACAGATACGCAGTATTTT. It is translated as CATRPSRGGSTDTQYF.

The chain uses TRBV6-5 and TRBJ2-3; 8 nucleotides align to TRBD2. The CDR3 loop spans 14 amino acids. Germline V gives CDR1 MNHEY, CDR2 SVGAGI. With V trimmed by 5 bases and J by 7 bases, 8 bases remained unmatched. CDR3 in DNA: TGTGCCAGCAGTGCCGGGACTAGATCCAATACGCAGTATTTT. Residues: CASSAGTRSNTQYF.

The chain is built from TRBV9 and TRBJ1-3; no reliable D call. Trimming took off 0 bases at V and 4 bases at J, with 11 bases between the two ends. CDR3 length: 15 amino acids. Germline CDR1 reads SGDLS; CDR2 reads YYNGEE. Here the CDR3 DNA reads TGTGCCAGCAGCGTAGAACCGGGGTACGGAAACACCATATATTTT. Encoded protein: CASSVEPGYGNTIYF. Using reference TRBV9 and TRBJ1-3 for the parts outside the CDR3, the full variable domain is DSGVTQTPKHLITATGQRVTLRCSPRSGDLSVYWYQQSLDQGLQFLIQYYNGEERAKGNILERFSAQQFPDLHSELNLSSLELGDSALYFCASSVEPGYGNTIYFGEGSWLTVV.

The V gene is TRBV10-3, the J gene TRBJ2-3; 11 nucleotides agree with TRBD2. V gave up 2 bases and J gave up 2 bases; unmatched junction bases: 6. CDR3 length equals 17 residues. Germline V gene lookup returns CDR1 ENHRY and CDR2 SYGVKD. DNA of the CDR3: TGTGCCATCAGTGAGAACGGACTAGCGGGCAACACAGATACGCAGTATTTT. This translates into CAISENGLAGNTDTQYF.

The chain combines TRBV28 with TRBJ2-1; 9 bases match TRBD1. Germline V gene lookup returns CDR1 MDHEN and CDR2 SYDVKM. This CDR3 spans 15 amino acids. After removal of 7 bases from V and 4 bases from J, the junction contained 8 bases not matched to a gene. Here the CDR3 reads CASITQGAGYNEQFF. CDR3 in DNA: TGTGCCAGCATTACACAGGGGGCAGGTTACAATGAGCAGTTCTTC.

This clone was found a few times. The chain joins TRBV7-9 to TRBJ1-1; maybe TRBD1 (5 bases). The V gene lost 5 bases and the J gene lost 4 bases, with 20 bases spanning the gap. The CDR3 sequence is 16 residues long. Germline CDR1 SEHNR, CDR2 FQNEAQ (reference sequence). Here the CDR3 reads CASSPDLGGVGTEAFF. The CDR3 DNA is TGTGCCAGCAGCCCCGACCTGGGGGGAGTGGGCACTGAAGCTTTCTTT.

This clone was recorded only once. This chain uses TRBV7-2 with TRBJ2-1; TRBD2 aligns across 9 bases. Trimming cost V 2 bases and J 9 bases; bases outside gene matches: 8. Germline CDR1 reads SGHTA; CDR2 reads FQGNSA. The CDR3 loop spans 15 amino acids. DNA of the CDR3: TGTGCCAGCAGCTTAACGACTAGCGGCGCGGGTGAGCAGTTCTTC. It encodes CASSLTTSGAGEQFF.

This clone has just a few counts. CDR3 in amino acids: CASSPFSETQYF. Here the CDR3 DNA reads TGTGCCAGCAGCCCCTTTTCGGAGACCCAGTACTTC. The chain is built from TRBV14 and TRBJ2-5; D is ambiguous. V lost 4 bases and J 5 bases, leaving 8 bases between the germline ends. CDR1 SGHDN and CDR2 FVKESK come from the germline V gene. CDR3 length: 12 residues.

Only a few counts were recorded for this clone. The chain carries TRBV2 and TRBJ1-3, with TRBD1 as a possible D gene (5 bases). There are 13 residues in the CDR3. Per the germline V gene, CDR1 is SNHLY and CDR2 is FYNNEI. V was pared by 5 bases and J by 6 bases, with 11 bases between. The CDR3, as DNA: TGTGCCAGCAGTCCAGGGAATGCAAACACCATATATTTT. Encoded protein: CASSPGNANTIYF.

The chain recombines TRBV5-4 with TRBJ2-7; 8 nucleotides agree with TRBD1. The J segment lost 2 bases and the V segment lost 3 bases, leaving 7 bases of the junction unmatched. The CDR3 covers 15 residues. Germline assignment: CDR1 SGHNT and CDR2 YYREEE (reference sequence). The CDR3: CASSSQGARAYEQYF. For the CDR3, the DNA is TGTGCCAGCAGCTCGCAGGGGGCGAGGGCCTACGAGCAGTACTTC.

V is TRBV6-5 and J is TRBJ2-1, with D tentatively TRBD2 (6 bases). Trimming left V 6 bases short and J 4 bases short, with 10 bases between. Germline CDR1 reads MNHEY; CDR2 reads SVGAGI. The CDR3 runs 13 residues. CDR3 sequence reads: CASRPGSYNEQFF. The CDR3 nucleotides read TGTGCCAGCAGGCCCGGGAGTTACAATGAGCAGTTCTTC.

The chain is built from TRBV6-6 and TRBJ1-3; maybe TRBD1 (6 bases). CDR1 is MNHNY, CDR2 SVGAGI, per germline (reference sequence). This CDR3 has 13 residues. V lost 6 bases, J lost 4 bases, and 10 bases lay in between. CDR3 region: CASRRDRGNTIYF. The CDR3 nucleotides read TGTGCCAGCAGAAGAGACAGGGGAAACACCATATATTTT.

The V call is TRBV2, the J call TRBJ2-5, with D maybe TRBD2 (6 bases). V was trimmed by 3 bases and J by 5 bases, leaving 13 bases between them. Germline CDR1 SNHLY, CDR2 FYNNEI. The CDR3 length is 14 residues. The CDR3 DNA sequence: TGTGCCAGCAGTGAGTCCCGGGGGTCCGAGACCCAGTACTTC. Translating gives CASSESRGSETQYF. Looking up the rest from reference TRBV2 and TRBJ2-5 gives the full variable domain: EPEVTQTPSHQVTQMGQEVILRCVPISNHLYFYWYRQILGQKVEFLVSFYNNEISEKSEIFDDQFSVERPDGSNFTLKIRSTKLEDSAMYFCASSESRGSETQYFGPGTRLLVL.

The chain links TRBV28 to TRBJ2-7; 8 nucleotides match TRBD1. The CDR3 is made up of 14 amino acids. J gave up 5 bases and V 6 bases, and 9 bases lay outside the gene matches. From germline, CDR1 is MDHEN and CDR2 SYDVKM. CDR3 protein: CASSRTGSNNEQYF. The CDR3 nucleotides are TGTGCCAGCAGCCGGACAGGGTCTAATAACGAGCAGTACTTC.

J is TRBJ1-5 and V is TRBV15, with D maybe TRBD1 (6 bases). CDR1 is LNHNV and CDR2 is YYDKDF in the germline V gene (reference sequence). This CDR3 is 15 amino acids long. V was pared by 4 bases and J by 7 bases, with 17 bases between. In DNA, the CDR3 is TGTGCCACCAGCATCCTAATACAGGGAACCCAGCCCCAGCATTTT. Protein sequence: CATSILIQGTQPQHF. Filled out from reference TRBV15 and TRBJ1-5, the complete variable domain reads DAMVIQNPRYQVTQFGKPVTLSCSQTLNHNVMYWYQQKSSQAPKLLFHYYDKDFNNEADTPDNFQSRRPNTSFCFLDIRSPGLGDTAMYLCATSILIQGTQPQHFGDGTRLSIL.

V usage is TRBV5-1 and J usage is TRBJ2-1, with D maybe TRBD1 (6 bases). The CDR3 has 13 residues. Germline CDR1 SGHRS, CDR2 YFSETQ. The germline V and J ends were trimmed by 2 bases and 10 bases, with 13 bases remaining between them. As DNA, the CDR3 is TGCGCCAGCAGCTTCCAGGGGTCTCGCGAGCAGTTCTTC. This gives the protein CASSFQGSREQFF.

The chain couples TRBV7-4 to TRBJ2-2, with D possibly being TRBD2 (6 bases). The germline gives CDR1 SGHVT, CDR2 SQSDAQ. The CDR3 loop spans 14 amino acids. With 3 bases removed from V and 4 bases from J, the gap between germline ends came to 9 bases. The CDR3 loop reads CASSFRDFTGELFF. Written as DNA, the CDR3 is TGTGCCAGCAGCTTCCGGGACTTCACCGGGGAGCTGTTTTTT. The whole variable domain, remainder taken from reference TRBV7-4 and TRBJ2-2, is GAGVSQSPRYKVAKRGRDVALRCDSISGHVTLYWYRQTLGQGSEVLTYSQSDAQRDKSGRPSGRFSAERPERSVSTLKIQRTEQGDSAVYLCASSFRDFTGELFFGEGSRLTVL.

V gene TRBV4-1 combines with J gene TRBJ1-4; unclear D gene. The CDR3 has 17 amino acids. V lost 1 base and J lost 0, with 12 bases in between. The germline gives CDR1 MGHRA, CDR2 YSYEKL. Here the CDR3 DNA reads TGCGCCAGCAGCCAAGGGAGGGTGGGAACAACTAATGAAAAACTGTTTTTT. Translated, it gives CASSQGRVGTTNEKLFF.

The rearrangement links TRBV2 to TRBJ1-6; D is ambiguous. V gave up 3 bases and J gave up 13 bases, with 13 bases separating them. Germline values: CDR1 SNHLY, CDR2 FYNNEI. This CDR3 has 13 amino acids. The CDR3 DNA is TGTGCCAGCAGTGACCTCGCACGGGATCCCCTCCACTTT. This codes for CASSDLARDPLHF.